These 27 T cell receptor beta chains originate from one sample sequenced in a study (dated by TCRdb to about 2015). CD4+CD25+CD127-/low cells were isolated as Tregs. Library preparation employed 5' RACE. The sequencer was an Illumina MiSeq. Starting from the raw public reads, TCRdb applied fastp trimming at Q25, assembled clones with MiXCR and retained in-frame beta chains. Every CDR3 protein is listed once, alongside the most common genes and DNA of its rows. The sample records about 40,000 distinct CDR3 sequences, under 25% of which are singletons. Approximately 4% of the sample comes from the top ten. Sequencing was done on a sample of Tregs sorted from blood. These receptors came from a female donor with breast cancer.

This chain joins TRBV4-1 and TRBJ2-3; no clear D gene. Per germline, CDR1 MGHRA and CDR2 YSYEKL. Deletions cut 4 bases from V and 12 bases from J, with 23 bases between. This CDR3 region has 15 residues. The chain's CDR3 is CASSLIPLLIKGQYF. The DNA for the CDR3 is TGCGCCAGCAGCCTTATCCCTCTACTCATTAAAGGACAGTATTTT.

In this sample, this clonotype turned up once. V gene TRBV7-9 combines with J gene TRBJ2-5, with no clear D. There are 14 residues in the CDR3. The V gene's germline CDR1 is SEHNR and CDR2 FQNEAQ (reference sequence). V was clipped by 0 bases and J by 3 bases, with 8 bases between them. The CDR3: CASSLAHSKETQYF. The CDR3 nucleotides read TGTGCCAGCAGCTTAGCTCACTCAAAAGAGACCCAGTACTTC.

This clonotype was counted many times. This chain connects TRBV27 to TRBJ2-7; the D gene is possibly TRBD2 (6 bases). Between the trimmed V and J ends, which lost 7 bases and 5 bases, there was a span of 15 bases. The CDR3 loop spans 13 amino acids. The germline CDR1 and CDR2 sequences are MNHEY and SMNVEV (reference sequence). For the CDR3, the DNA is TGTGCCAGCAAGGAGGGCGCGGTGAACGAGCAGTACTTC. This encodes CASKEGAVNEQYF.

This clonotype was counted ten times or more. The gene calls are TRBV28 and TRBJ2-7, with 15 bases identical to TRBD2. J gave up 2 bases and V 5 bases, and 7 bases lay outside the gene matches. Per germline, CDR1 MDHEN and CDR2 SYDVKM. This CDR3 spans 17 amino acids. CDR3 loop: CASSTLGLAGGTYEQYF. In DNA form, the CDR3 reads TGTGCCAGCAGTACCCTGGGACTAGCGGGAGGTACCTACGAGCAGTACTTC.

This clonotype was observed at least ten times. This sequence joins TRBV9 and TRBJ1-1, with D uncertain. Per the germline V gene, CDR1 is SGDLS and CDR2 is YYNGEE. CDR3 length: 15 residues. Trimming left V 0 bases short and J 3 bases short, with 12 bases between. The DNA of the CDR3 is TGTGCCAGCAGCGTAGCGGTAGGGCGGGACACTGAAGCTTTCTTT. The encoded protein is CASSVAVGRDTEAFF.

There are a few counts of this clonotype. The genes are TRBV29-1 and TRBJ1-2; possibly TRBD1 for D (5 bases). Per the germline V gene, CDR1 is SQVTM and CDR2 is ANQGSEA. Deletions cut 2 bases from V and 8 bases from J, with 12 bases between. This CDR3 contains 12 residues. The CDR3 region is CSVEKGDGGYTF. DNA for the CDR3: TGCAGCGTTGAAAAAGGGGACGGCGGCTACACCTTC.

This clonotype was recorded many times. The chain carries TRBV11-3 and TRBJ2-1, with 13 nucleotides matching TRBD2. The V segment lost 0 bases and the J segment 9 bases; nucleotides outside the gene matches: 5. This CDR3 has 16 amino acids. The germline gives CDR1 SGHNT, CDR2 YENEEA. The CDR3 region is CASSLDPGLAGSEQFF. CDR3 in DNA: TGTGCCAGCAGCTTAGACCCGGGACTAGCGGGAAGTGAGCAGTTCTTC.

A note on this clonotype: The final CDR3 position lacks the conserved phenylalanine or tryptophan, pointing to a likely read error. The J gene is TRBJ2-6, the V gene TRBV7-3; D might be TRBD2 (5 bases). The length of the CDR3 is 17 residues. V lost 5 bases to trimming and J lost 3 bases, with 17 bases between them. The germline gives CDR1 SGHTA, CDR2 FQGTGA. This CDR3 is CASSLSGTLGGANVLTL. CDR3 nucleotides: TGTGCCAGCAGCCTCAGCGGTACTCTGGGTGGGGCCAACGTCCTGACTCTC.

This chain links TRBV29-1 with TRBJ2-7; 9 bases map to TRBD2. J lost 3 bases, V lost 7 bases, and 4 bases had no gene match. In germline, CDR1 is SQVTM, CDR2 ANQGSEA. The CDR3 contains 12 residues. CDR3 protein: CSDGREGYEQYF. Written as DNA, the CDR3 is TGCAGCGATGGGCGGGAGGGCTACGAGCAGTACTTC.

The chain is built from TRBV20-1 and TRBJ2-3; TRBD2 matches at 8 bases. J was trimmed by 0 bases and V by 0 bases; bases with no gene match: 5. Per the germline V gene, CDR1 is DFQATT and CDR2 is SNEGSKA (reference sequence). The CDR3 has 16 residues. CDR3 residues: CSARDRLAPSTDTQYF. The CDR3 nucleotides are TGCAGTGCTAGAGATAGACTAGCGCCTAGCACAGATACGCAGTATTTT.

In the case of this clonotype: This clone may be a read error of a much larger clone one base away. The rearrangement links TRBV20-1 to TRBJ2-7; the match to TRBD1 covers 9 bases. The CDR3 loop spans 16 amino acids. CDR1 and CDR2 (germline): DFQATT, SNEGSKA (reference sequence). The CDR3, as DNA: TGCGGTGCCCTCCCCTTAAGGACAGGGGATTACTACGAGCAGTACTTC. Its protein product is CGALPLRTGDYYEQYF.

In this sample, this clonotype turned up many times. As DNA, the CDR3 is TGTGCCAGCAGCTTGTCTTCCGCTCCACAGGAAGCTTTCTTT. Its protein product is CASSLSSAPQEAFF. This chain links TRBV5-6 with TRBJ1-1, with no clear D. From germline, CDR1 is SGHDT and CDR2 YYEEEE. This CDR3 spans 14 amino acids. V gave up 1 base and J gave up 8 bases, with 15 bases separating them.

This clonotype was observed a handful of times. A much larger clone is a single base away; this may be a read error. This sequence joins TRBV5-6 and TRBJ2-3, with 8 bases that match TRBD2. Germline V gives CDR1 SGHDT, CDR2 YYEEEE. The CDR3 totals 15 residues. V gave up 7 bases and J gave up 0 bases; unmatched junction bases: 7. CDR3 nucleotide sequence: TGTGCCAGCGGCACCGCTAGCGGGAGCACAGATACGCAGTATTTT. Encoded protein: CASGTASGSTDTQYF.

This clonotype showed up just a few times. CDR3 in amino acids: CASSNTGGLNQPQHF. CDR3 nucleotides: TGTGCCAGCAGCAACACAGGGGGCCTCAATCAGCCCCAGCATTTT. The rearrangement joins TRBV7-9 to TRBJ1-5; TRBD1 agrees at 9 bases. The CDR3 has 15 amino acids. CDR1 and CDR2 from the germline V gene are SEHNR and FQNEAQ (reference sequence). V lost 5 bases to trimming and J lost 3 bases; unmatched junction nucleotides: 5.

In this sample, this clonotype turned up many times. The chain joins TRBV5-6 to TRBJ2-3; D uncertain. The CDR3 totals 13 residues. Trimming took 4 bases from V and 2 from J, leaving 8 bases between them. The germline gives CDR1 SGHDT, CDR2 YYEEEE. This chain's CDR3 is CASSLTYTDTQYF. The CDR3 nucleotides are TGTGCCAGCAGCCTCACCTACACAGATACGCAGTATTTT.

CDR3 residues: CASNFQGAGVEAFF. Written as DNA, the CDR3 is TGTGCCAGCAATTTTCAGGGGGCAGGTGTTGAAGCTTTCTTT. The chain links TRBV27 to TRBJ1-1; 8 bases agree with TRBD1. Looked up from germline, CDR1 is MNHEY and CDR2 is SMNVEV (reference sequence). Trimming at V came to 7 bases and at J to 7 bases, leaving 11 bases not matched to a gene. The CDR3 length is 14 residues.

This clonotype showed up just a few times. This chain links TRBV7-9 with TRBJ2-7, with TRBD1 identical over 9 bases. The CDR3 has 16 residues. With 1 base clipped from V and 2 bases from J, the junction kept 6 bases outside the gene matches. CDR1 is SEHNR and CDR2 is FQNEAQ in the germline V gene (reference sequence). CDR3: CASSLVSRTGAYEQYF. In DNA, the CDR3 is TGTGCCAGCAGCTTAGTGTCGCGGACAGGGGCCTACGAGCAGTACTTC.

This clonotype was counted a few times. J is TRBJ2-5 and V is TRBV30; a weak D match, TRBD2 (6 bases). V was shortened by 5 bases and J by 0 bases, with 13 bases between the two germline ends. Germline V gene lookup returns CDR1 GTSNPN and CDR2 SVGIG (reference sequence). The CDR3 has 14 amino acids. CDR3 residues: CAWQPRDYQETQYF. For the CDR3, the DNA is TGTGCCTGGCAGCCGCGGGACTACCAAGAGACCCAGTACTTC.

As for this clonotype: A read error is possible here, since a much larger clone lies one base away. In DNA form, the CDR3 reads TGCAGTGCTAGAGATCAAAATGAGCAGTTCTTC. It translates to CSARDQNEQFF. The chain is built from TRBV20-1 and TRBJ2-1; no definite D call. The CDR3 is made up of 11 amino acids. Between the trimmed V and J ends, which lost 0 bases and 7 bases, there was a span of 4 bases. Germline CDR1 is DFQATT and CDR2 is SNEGSKA (reference sequence).

The chain uses TRBV20-1 and TRBJ2-1; 11 bases match TRBD2. With 6 bases clipped from V and 4 bases from J, the junction kept 11 bases outside the gene matches. The CDR3 runs 16 residues. Germline V gene data show CDR1 as DFQATT and CDR2 as SNEGSKA (reference sequence). CDR3: CSADLAGGQVYNEQFF. In DNA, the CDR3 is TGCAGTGCCGATTTAGCGGGGGGGCAGGTTTACAATGAGCAGTTCTTC.

Turning to this clonotype: One end of the junction does not line up with germline, which may come from a read error. The chain links TRBV10-3 to TRBJ1-2; 7 bases match TRBD1. Germline V gene data show CDR1 as ENHRY and CDR2 as SYGVKD. CDR3 length equals 15 residues. CDR3 protein: CAVSESLDRSYGYTF. The CDR3 DNA follows: TGTGCCGTCAGTGAGTCTCTGGACAGGAGCTATGGCTACACCTTC.

The chain carries TRBV18 and TRBJ2-2; 7 bases fit TRBD1. The CDR3 contains 14 residues. Germline CDR1 and CDR2: KGHSH and LQKENI. The trim removed 5 bases at V and 4 bases at J, leaving 4 bases unmatched. CDR3 region: CASSKQGRTGELFF. CDR3 nucleotide sequence: TGTGCCAGCTCAAAACAGGGGCGCACCGGGGAGCTGTTTTTT.

The chain employs TRBV5-1 and TRBJ2-1; D remains ambiguous. CDR3 size: 15 residues. Trimming removed 0 bases at V and 4 bases at J, with 11 bases between. The germline gives CDR1 SGHRS, CDR2 YFSETQ. In DNA, the CDR3 is TGCGCCAGCAGCTTGGACGTCGGAATTTACAATGAGCAGTTCTTC. It specifies CASSLDVGIYNEQFF. The entire variable domain, with the rest obtained from reference TRBV5-1 and TRBJ2-1, is as follows: KAGVTQTPRYLIKTRGQQVTLSCSPISGHRSVSWYQQTPGQGLQFLFEYFSETQRNKGNFPGRFSGRQFSNSRSEMNVSTLELGDSALYLCASSLDVGIYNEQFFGPGTRLTVL.

This clonotype was observed many times. The chain couples TRBV7-3 to TRBJ1-2, with TRBD1 identical over 7 bases. CDR1 and CDR2 from the germline V gene are SGHTA and FQGTGA. The junction had 6 bases not matched to a gene; V was cut back by 2 bases and J by 6 bases. CDR3 size: 14 residues. CDR3 sequence reads: CASSLEDRSDGYTF. DNA for the CDR3: TGTGCCAGCAGCTTAGAGGACAGGTCAGATGGCTACACCTTC.

This clonotype was observed at least ten times. This rearrangement joins TRBV20-1 to TRBJ2-5, with TRBD2 as a possible D gene (5 bases). This CDR3 spans 14 amino acids. The germline CDR1 and CDR2 sequences are DFQATT and SNEGSKA (reference sequence). Trimming removed 5 bases from V and 2 bases from J, with 15 bases in between. CDR3 DNA: TGCAGTGCTCTTACAGACGGGGATCAAGAGACCCAGTACTTC. This gives the protein CSALTDGDQETQYF.

With respect to this clonotype: This may be a read error, as it is one base from a much larger clone. The rearrangement links TRBV7-2 to TRBJ2-3; D is uncertain. The CDR3 runs to 13 residues. Germline V lookup: CDR1 SGHTA, CDR2 FQGNSA. Deletions cut 8 bases from V and 1 base from J, with 10 bases between. The CDR3 here is CASGPVGTDTQYF. CDR3 nucleotide sequence: TGTGCCAGCGGCCCGGTGGGCACAGATACGCAGTATTTT.

The rearrangement joins TRBV7-2 to TRBJ2-3; 14 nucleotides line up with TRBD2. Germline loops: CDR1 SGHTA, CDR2 FQGNSA. The ends lost 9 bases at V and 2 bases at J; junction bases unmatched: 7. The CDR3 covers 16 residues. The CDR3 loop is CARTGLAGDHTDTQYF. CDR3 in DNA: TGTGCCAGAACGGGACTAGCGGGAGATCACACAGATACGCAGTATTTT.